These 28 T cell receptor beta chains came from one sample sequenced in a study of tumor-infiltrating lymphocytes in primary liver carcinoma (dated by TCRdb to the late 2010s). TCRdb names Illumina HiSeq 2500 as the instrument used. Starting from approximately 0.5 ug total RNA, TCRbeta-specific cDNA was produced by reverse transcription with a constant-region primer and ProtoScript II reverse transcriptase. The TCRbeta libraries were prepared through three rounds of nested multiplex PCR following a slightly modified ARM-PCR procedure. Multiplex TRBV1-TRBV30 forward primers and a Cbeta reverse primer were used in the first two PCR rounds, each of which was run for approximately 9 cycles. TCRdb reprocessed the public reads (quality trimming at Q25 with fastp, clone calling with MiXCR) and kept in-frame beta chains. Rows with a matching CDR3 protein are joined into one entry that keeps the most common DNA and genes. Within this sample are 180,000 or so distinct CDR3 sequences, with 50% to 75% of them counted one time only. The top ten clones comprise approximately 67% of the sample.

TRIzol reagent was used to extract blood RNA from unsorted whole blood, while the DNeasy Blood & Tissue kit provided the germline DNA. Sequenced sample: peripheral blood. These receptors came from a man in his forties or fifties with primary liver carcinoma and hepatitis B virus infection.

With respect to this clonotype: A junction end diverges from the germline sequence, so it may reflect a read error. The chain employs TRBV7-9 and TRBJ1-4; 7 nucleotides agree with TRBD1. The V gene's germline CDR1 is SEHNR and CDR2 FQNEAQ (reference sequence). The length of the CDR3 is 15 residues. CDR3 amino acids: CVSSPPTGQGEKLFF. The CDR3 DNA follows: TGTGTCAGCAGCCCGCCGACAGGGCAGGGTGAAAAACTGTTTTTT.

Of note for this clonotype: This sequence may be a read error, since a much larger clone differs from it by one base. CDR3 residues: CASRSRTQAREQYF. CDR3 nucleotide sequence: TGTGCCAGCAGATCTAGGACCCAGGCCCGGGAGCAGTACTTC. The chain recombines TRBV6-6 with TRBJ2-7, with D unclear. The V gene lost 6 bases and the J gene lost 7 bases, with 19 bases spanning the gap. Germline values: CDR1 MNHNY, CDR2 SVGAGI (reference sequence). The CDR3 covers 14 residues.

J is TRBJ2-7 and V is TRBV6-6; 7 positions agree with TRBD1. Germline values: CDR1 MNHNY, CDR2 SVGAGI (reference sequence). This CDR3 has 15 residues. Trimming cost V 6 bases and J 7 bases; bases outside gene matches: 15. The CDR3 region has the DNA TGTGCCAGCAGCTCTAAAAGGGCAGGGGGAGAGGAGCAGTACTTC. Protein product: CASSSKRAGGEEQYF.

The rearrangement links TRBV10-3 to TRBJ2-1, with D hard to call. Germline V gene data show CDR1 as ENHRY and CDR2 as SYGVKD. Trimming left V 10 bases short and J 0 bases short, with 19 bases between. CDR3 size: 16 residues. CDR3 sequence reads: CATKRTAFSSYNEQFF. The DNA of the CDR3 is TGTGCCACCAAACGGACGGCTTTTAGCTCCTACAATGAGCAGTTCTTC.

This chain uses TRBV5-6 with TRBJ2-5; D is possibly TRBD1 (5 bases). V shed 4 bases and J shed 7 bases, with 20 bases lying between them. Germline CDR1 reads SGHDT; CDR2 reads YYEEEE. The CDR3 has 15 residues. CDR3 sequence (DNA): TGTGCCAGCAGCCAACACGGTTCAGTAAGGGGGACCCAGTACTTC. Translated: CASSQHGSVRGTQYF.

In the case of this clonotype: The junction does not match germline at one end; this may be a read error. V usage is TRBV11-2 and J usage is TRBJ2-7; 7 nucleotides line up with TRBD2. CDR1 and CDR2 from the germline V gene are SGHAT and FQNNGV. CDR3 size: 13 residues. The CDR3 sequence: CANSKQTSSEQYF. The CDR3 nucleotides read TGCGCCAACAGCAAACAGACTAGCTCCGAGCAGTACTTC.

Concerning this clonotype itself: A much more abundant neighbour one base away suggests this may be a read error. CDR3 coding DNA: TGTGCCAGCAGCACAGGGGGGACTACTGAAACTTTCTTT. Its translation is CASSTGGTTETFF. The rearrangement joins TRBV6-6 to TRBJ1-1; 8 nucleotides agree with TRBD1. The CDR3 sequence is 13 residues long. Germline-derived CDR1 and CDR2 are MNHNY and SVGAGI (reference sequence).

In the case of this clonotype: The junction departs from germline at one end; a sequencing error may be responsible. The V and J genes are TRBV11-2 and TRBJ2-2; 7 nucleotides line up with TRBD2. Germline assignment: CDR1 SGHAT and CDR2 FQNNGV. There are 14 residues in the CDR3. The CDR3 is CVSGESGNTRQLFF. DNA of the CDR3: TGTGTCAGCGGCGAAAGCGGGAACACCAGGCAGCTGTTTTTT.

In the case of this clonotype: The junction shows a germline mismatch at one end, possibly a read error. The V call is TRBV11-1, the J call TRBJ2-7, with a weak D call TRBD1 (6 bases). In germline, CDR1 is SGHAT, CDR2 FQDESV (reference sequence). The CDR3 has 14 residues. CDR3: CTSSLQGTTYEQYF. The CDR3 coding sequence is TGTACCAGCAGCCTACAGGGAACCACCTACGAGCAGTACTTC.

To note about this clonotype: A read error may produce the germline difference seen at one junction end. This rearrangement joins TRBV12-3 or TRBV12-4 to TRBJ2-2, with D possibly TRBD1 on 7 matching bases. The CDR3 consists of 15 residues. CDR3 loop: CASRVPEGATGGLFF. The CDR3 region has the DNA TGTGCCAGCAGAGTTCCAGAGGGGGCCACCGGGGGGCTGTTTTTT.

A few counts support this clonotype. V is TRBV6-1 and J is TRBJ1-5, with a weak D call TRBD1 (5 bases). CDR1 is MNHNS, CDR2 SASEGT, per germline. V lost 8 bases and J lost 5, with 19 bases in between. The CDR3 length is 15 residues. This CDR3 is CASGITRGGDQPQHF. CDR3 bases: TGTGCCAGCGGAATTACCCGGGGAGGGGATCAGCCCCAGCATTTT.

This rearrangement joins TRBV6-1 to TRBJ1-2; D uncertain. The CDR3 has 14 residues. V lost 0 bases to trimming and J lost 7 bases, with 12 bases between them. Germline CDR1 MNHNS, CDR2 SASEGT. In DNA form, the CDR3 reads TGTGCCAGCAGTGAAGCGTCGGGTGGAGGTGGCTACACCTTC. Translation: CASSEASGGGGYTF.

About this clonotype itself: One end of the junction is discordant with germline, which a read error may explain. The chain uses TRBV11-2 and TRBJ2-1; the D is unclear. The V gene's germline CDR1 is SGHAT and CDR2 FQNNGV. The CDR3 loop spans 14 amino acids. CDR3 protein: CSSSSACPGNEQFF. CDR3 in DNA: TGTTCCAGCAGTTCAGCGTGCCCCGGGAATGAGCAGTTCTTC.

This clonotype was seen more than once but under ten times. A single base separates this from a much larger clone, so it may be a read error. The CDR3 region has the DNA TGTGCCAGCAGCTTGGTCCAGGGGGACACCGGGGAGCTGTTTTTT. Its protein is CASSLVQGDTGELFF. This chain uses TRBV11-2 with TRBJ2-2; 7 nucleotides align to TRBD1. CDR1 is SGHAT and CDR2 is FQNNGV in the germline V gene. J gave up 3 bases and V 3 bases, and 4 bases lay outside the gene matches. This CDR3 spans 15 amino acids.

The chain combines TRBV7-8 with TRBJ2-7, with D possibly being TRBD2 (5 bases). This CDR3 region has 12 residues. Germline CDR1 reads SGHVS; CDR2 reads FQNEAQ. Trimming removed 7 bases at V and 0 bases at J, with 7 bases between. The CDR3 nucleotides read TGTGCCAGCACCGGGATCTCCTACGAGCAGTACTTC. Its translation is CASTGISYEQYF. Full variable domain (missing parts from reference TRBV7-8 and TRBJ2-7): GAGVSQSPRYKVAKRGQDVALRCDPISGHVSLFWYQQALGQGPEFLTYFQNEAQLDKSGLPSDRFFAERPEGSVSTLKIQRTQQEDSAVYLCASTGISYEQYFGPGTRLTVT.

Comments on this clonotype: Since a much larger clone is just one base distant, this may be a read error. The rearrangement links TRBV11-2 to TRBJ2-2; D ambiguous. The CDR3 spans 14 residues. The germline V gene encodes CDR1 SGHAT and CDR2 FQNNGV. CDR3 sequence: CAGSLALATGELFF. The CDR3 DNA reads as TGTGCCGGCAGCTTAGCTCTCGCCACCGGGGAGCTGTTTTTT.

This clonotype was counted a few times. The V and J genes are TRBV5-6 and TRBJ2-1; perhaps TRBD1 as D (5 bases). The CDR3 extends over 12 amino acids. V lost 2 bases to trimming and J lost 7 bases, with 7 bases between them. The germline CDR1 and CDR2 sequences are SGHDT and YYEEEE. CDR3 nucleotides: TGTGCCAGCAGCTTACAGGAGAATGAGCAGTTCTTC. Encoded protein: CASSLQENEQFF.

The chain carries TRBV6-1 and TRBJ2-6; no reliable D call. Between the trimmed V and J ends, which lost 1 base and 0 bases, there was a span of 4 bases. The germline V gene has CDR1 MNHNS and CDR2 SASEGT. The CDR3 length is 15 residues. The CDR3 DNA follows: TGTGCCAGCAGTGAAGACAGCTCTGGGGCCAACGTCCTGACTTTC. Translation gives CASSEDSSGANVLTF.

In regard to this clonotype: A much larger clone differs by one base, so this may be a read error. The J gene is TRBJ2-7, the V gene TRBV6-5; 11 nucleotides line up with TRBD2. The CDR3 spans 15 residues. Germline CDR1 reads MNHEY; CDR2 reads SVGAGI. V dropped 4 bases and J dropped 6; count of bases not matched to a gene: 8. The CDR3 DNA reads as TGTGCCAGCAGTTGGACTAGCGGGTCTACCTGCGAGCAGTACTTC. Residues: CASSWTSGSTCEQYF.

The V gene is TRBV12-3 or TRBV12-4, the J gene TRBJ2-7, with D unclear. V was pared by 6 bases and J by 2 bases, with 8 bases between. The CDR3 contains 12 residues. Here the CDR3 DNA reads TGTGCCAGCAGCGCAGGTGCCTACGAGCAGTACTTC. Protein: CASSAGAYEQYF.

As for this clonotype: At one end the junction does not follow the germline gene, possibly because of a read error. The rearrangement joins TRBV12-5 to TRBJ1-5, with unresolved D. CDR1 is LGHNT and CDR2 is FRNRAP in the germline V gene. The CDR3 length is 13 residues. The CDR3 region has the DNA TGTGCTAGTTCCCCCGGTAGCAATCAGCCTCAGCATTTT. As protein: CASSPGSNQPQHF.

This clonotype was seen a handful of times. The CDR3 nucleotides are TGTGCCAGCAGCCAAGTTGGAGGGGCCACAGATACGCAGTATTTT. Protein: CASSQVGGATDTQYF. The V gene is TRBV14, the J gene TRBJ2-3, with D tentatively TRBD2 (6 bases). The CDR3 has 15 amino acids. In germline, CDR1 is SGHDN, CDR2 FVKESK. Trimming left V 1 base short and J 2 bases short, with 10 bases between. Full variable domain (remainder filled in from reference TRBV14 and TRBJ2-3): EAGVTQFPSHSVIEKGQTVTLRCDPISGHDNLYWYRRVMGKEIKFLLHFVKESKQDESGMPNNRFLAERTGGTYSTLKVQPAELEDSGVYFCASSQVGGATDTQYFGPGTRLTVL.

This chain joins TRBV6-1 and TRBJ1-4; D uncertain. V gave up 6 bases and J gave up 5 bases, with 10 bases separating them. The CDR3 runs 13 residues. The germline gives CDR1 MNHNS, CDR2 SASEGT. CDR3 sequence reads: CASSGGRNEKLFF. CDR3 coding DNA: TGTGCCAGCAGCGGAGGGAGGAATGAAAAACTGTTTTTT.

The chain employs TRBV12-3 or TRBV12-4 and TRBJ2-3, with 14 bases aligning to TRBD2. The CDR3 is made up of 15 amino acids. V trimming: 5 bases; J trimming: 5 bases; junction bases outside the gene matches: 3. For the CDR3, the DNA is TGTGCCAGCAGTGCGGGACTAGCGGGAGAAGATACGCAGTATTTT. This encodes CASSAGLAGEDTQYF.

This clonotype has ten or more counts. This chain joins TRBV6-2 or TRBV6-3 and TRBJ2-1; TRBD2 might be the D (7 bases). In germline, CDR1 is MNHEY, CDR2 SVGEGT. Trimming left V 9 bases short and J 8 bases short, with 11 bases between. CDR3 length equals 11 residues. The CDR3 loop is CASSRGHEQFF. In DNA form, the CDR3 reads TGTGCCAGTTCGCGGGGGCATGAGCAGTTCTTC.

On this clonotype itself: The conserved closing phenylalanine or tryptophan is absent in this CDR3, likely reflecting a read error. This chain links TRBV28 with TRBJ2-1, with D perhaps TRBD2 (6 bases). CDR1 is MDHEN, CDR2 SYDVKM, per germline. The CDR3 consists of 16 residues. CDR3 residues: CASSLLGGKLYSEQFL. The CDR3 DNA sequence: TGTGCCAGCAGTTTATTAGGAGGGAAACTCTACAGTGAGCAGTTCCTC.

A single count supports this clonotype. The V call is TRBV6-5, the J call TRBJ2-5; D is perhaps TRBD2 (5 bases). CDR1 and CDR2 from the germline V gene are MNHEY and SVGAGI. V lost 7 bases and J 5 bases, leaving 14 bases between the germline ends. This CDR3 contains 13 residues. As DNA, the CDR3 is TGTGCCAGCACCCGAGCTCCGGGGGAGACCCAGTACTTC. Translating gives CASTRAPGETQYF.

Turning to this clonotype: The junction and the germline gene differ at one end; a read error may be behind it. The chain has TRBV12-3 or TRBV12-4 and TRBJ2-3, with D perhaps TRBD2 (6 bases). The CDR3 has 16 residues. CDR3: CASSLAVATSTYTQYF. In DNA, the CDR3 is TGTGCTAGCAGTTTAGCAGTGGCCACTAGCACATATACGCAGTATTTT.